Sequencing of this T cell receptor beta chain was carried out in a study of CD8 T cells in Susac syndrome. General study findings and limits: The relatively small number of individuals in the TCR sequencing and HLA analysis was acknowledged by the study.

Details on this clonotype: Its antigen remains unknown.

Peripheral blood CD8+ and CD4+ T cells were profiled by TCR beta sequencing. FACS was used to enrich TEMRA cells, whereas the CD8+ and CD4+ T cells were obtained by negative isolation. Random-hexamer reverse transcription was applied to about 0.45 to 1 ug RNA. An immunoSEQ multiplex PCR amplified TCR beta CDR3 over 54 Vbeta and 13 Jbeta. In TCRdb, the immunoSEQ multiplex PCR reads were re-called with MiXCR into one record per CDR3 protein. The sample has 250,000 or so distinct CDR3 sequences; over 85% are singletons. Specimen: CD4+ T cells from PBMCs. This receptor was identified in a human donor with multiple sclerosis.

DNA of the CDR3: TGTGCCAGCAGCGCGGACCTCAGAGGGGGTTGGGACGAGCAGTACTTC. It translates to CASSADLRGGWDEQYF. The rearrangement joins TRBV9 to TRBJ2-7; a weak D match, TRBD1 (6 bases). CDR3 length: 16 residues. V dropped 3 bases and J dropped 5 bases, with 21 bases sitting between them. Germline values: CDR1 SGDLS, CDR2 YYNGEE.